The table lists the clone carrying this TCR beta chain with a few counts. The data stem from a study of patients and donors after allogeneic stem cell transplantation. Trimming took 4 bases from V and 3 from J; bases not matched to a gene: 3. The CDR3 totals 15 residues. Germline lookup yields CDR1 SGHRS and CDR2 YFSETQ. MiXCR, run by TCRdb on the RT-PCR reads, gives a single entry per CDR3 protein. This sample yields over 150,000 distinct CDR3 sequences, of which approximately 31% are seen a single time; 3.2% belongs to the top ten. This chain links TRBV5-1 with TRBJ2-1, with TRBD2 matching over 11 bases. Material: blood, either unsorted or a sorted T cell fraction (not recorded which). This receptor was identified in a human donor who was either an allogeneic HSCT recipient or a stem cell or donor lymphocyte infusion donor (not recorded which). It is not recorded whose cells these are; they may come from a transplant donor. CDR3 bases: TGCGCCAGCAGCGTGACTAGCGGGATCTACAATGAGCAGTTCTTC. As protein: CASSVTSGIYNEQFF.